There are a few counts of the clone carrying this TCR beta chain. These data come from a study of blood T cells in healthy people across ages. CDR1 is DFQATT and CDR2 is SNEGSKA in the germline V gene (reference sequence). With 2 bases removed from V and 0 bases from J, the gap between germline ends came to 10 bases. This CDR3 is 14 amino acids long. PCR was performed a second time for about 6 to 11 cycles using a sample-barcoded 5' primer and a J-beta primer mix. TCRdb itself ran the 5' RACE reads through MiXCR, one entry per CDR3 protein. The sample has approximately 800,000 distinct CDR3 sequences, over 45% seen once; the top ten hold 20% to 25%.

This receptor was obtained from a man aged 25 to 40 in good health. The sample taken for sequencing was blood. The V and J genes are TRBV20-1 and TRBJ1-2; D is unclear. The CDR3 DNA reads TGCAGTGCTAGACAAGGGCATACTAACTATGGCTACACCTTC. It is translated as CSARQGHTNYGYTF.